Below, 18 T cell receptor beta chains from the same sample are listed, as sequenced in a study of cytomegalovirus exposure and HLA in healthy donors (dated by TCRdb to the late 2010s). Libraries were built with the immunoSEQ multiplex PCR assay. For the multiplex PCR, a mixture combining 60 forward primers for TCR Vbeta segments and 13 reverse primers for TCR Jbeta segments was used. Drawn from immuneACCESS, this table holds only the in-frame rearrangements with V and J called that TCRdb kept. Clones are partly lost; checked studies trace under half to an unresolved V gene and leave the rest unexplained. The sample table records approximately 130,000 clones; 75% to 90% of these occur just once. The top ten constitute about 6.7% of the sample. Material for sequencing was PBMCs. The receptors were sampled from a woman aged 25 to 39 in good health and CMV-seropositive.

The chain combines TRBV4-1 with TRBJ2-7; no clear D gene. The length of the CDR3 is 15 residues. The V and J ends lost 3 bases and 5 bases respectively, with 17 bases between them. Germline values: CDR1 MGHRA, CDR2 YSYEKL. The chain's CDR3 is CASSHAVSWMNEQYF. The CDR3 bases are TGCGCCAGCAGCCACGCGGTAAGCTGGATGAACGAGCAGTACTTC.

The CDR3 sequence: CARGGVGVTRQTQYF. For the CDR3, the DNA is TGTGCCAGGGGGGGGGTAGGGGTCACGAGGCAGACCCAGTACTTC. The chain is built from TRBV2 and TRBJ2-5; 7 bases are shared with TRBD2. CDR1 and CDR2 from the germline V gene are SNHLY and FYNNEI. The CDR3 consists of 15 residues. V lost 9 bases to trimming and J lost 6 bases; unmatched junction nucleotides: 16.

The chain joins TRBV27 to TRBJ2-5; D unclear. Trimming removed 7 bases at V and 2 bases at J, with 5 bases between. The CDR3 sequence is 11 residues long. The germline gives CDR1 MNHEY, CDR2 SMNVEV (reference sequence). The CDR3 region is CASIPQETQYF. The CDR3 nucleotides read TGTGCCAGCATCCCTCAAGAGACCCAGTACTTC.

Here the CDR3 reads CSVSGQSTNEKLFF. The DNA for the CDR3 is TGCAGCGTGTCAGGACAGTCAACTAATGAAAAACTGTTTTTT. This chain connects TRBV29-1 to TRBJ1-4; possibly TRBD1 for D (6 bases). Germline CDR1 reads SQVTM; CDR2 reads ANQGSEA. The V end was cut by 6 bases, the J end by 0 bases, with 11 bases between. CDR3 length equals 14 residues.

The chain combines TRBV2 with TRBJ1-2; 8 positions match TRBD1. This CDR3 comprises 14 residues. From germline, CDR1 is SNHLY and CDR2 FYNNEI. The junction had 2 bases not matched to a gene; V was cut back by 4 bases and J by 1 base. CDR3 bases: TGTGCCAGCAGTGGTGACAGGGGTAACTATGGCTACACCTTC. Protein sequence: CASSGDRGNYGYTF.

The chain employs TRBV9 and TRBJ2-3, with D possibly TRBD2 on 5 matching bases. Trimming removed 1 base from V and 0 bases from J, with 12 bases in between. Germline CDR1 and CDR2: SGDLS and YYNGEE. There are 16 residues in the CDR3. This chain's CDR3 is CASSVLSSGSTDTQYF. The CDR3 region has the DNA TGTGCCAGCAGCGTACTGAGCAGCGGTAGCACAGATACGCAGTATTTT.

The V call is TRBV28, the J call TRBJ1-2; 9 bases are a match to TRBD1. The CDR3 sequence is 14 residues long. Germline V gene data show CDR1 as MDHEN and CDR2 as SYDVKM. After removal of 4 bases from V and 2 bases from J, the junction contained 2 bases not matched to a gene. CDR3 nucleotide sequence: TGTGCCAGCAGTTCTGGACAGGGGAACTATGGCTACACCTTC. Its protein product is CASSSGQGNYGYTF.

The chain carries TRBV5-1 and TRBJ2-7; 10 bases map to TRBD2. J was trimmed by 7 bases and V by 4 bases; bases with no gene match: 8. In germline, CDR1 is SGHRS, CDR2 YFSETQ. This CDR3 is built from 14 residues. CDR3 sequence: CASSPSGSVGEQYF. Written as DNA, the CDR3 is TGCGCCAGCAGCCCTAGCGGGAGTGTTGGAGAGCAGTACTTC. Full variable domain (outside the CDR3, taken from reference TRBV5-1 and TRBJ2-7): KAGVTQTPRYLIKTRGQQVTLSCSPISGHRSVSWYQQTPGQGLQFLFEYFSETQRNKGNFPGRFSGRQFSNSRSEMNVSTLELGDSALYLCASSPSGSVGEQYFGPGTRLTVT.

This chain uses TRBV29-1 with TRBJ1-1; TRBD1 is a possible D gene (5 bases). With 5 bases removed from V and 10 bases from J, the gap between germline ends came to 17 bases. The CDR3 consists of 12 residues. Per the germline V gene, CDR1 is SQVTM and CDR2 is ANQGSEA. The chain's CDR3 is CSVRSGTSGAFF. The CDR3 region has the DNA TGCAGCGTTCGCTCAGGGACTTCGGGAGCTTTCTTT.

This chain joins TRBV10-3 and TRBJ2-1, with TRBD2 matching 7 bases. Germline V gives CDR1 ENHRY, CDR2 SYGVKD. The CDR3 has 15 amino acids. V gave up 8 bases and J gave up 7 bases; unmatched junction bases: 14. The CDR3 coding sequence is TGTGCCATCGGGGAGGGGCAGGGAAGGAGTAATGAGCAGTTCTTC. Protein product: CAIGEGQGRSNEQFF.

The chain recombines TRBV4-2 with TRBJ1-5; D is unclear. CDR1 and CDR2 (germline): LGHNA, YNFKEQ. The CDR3 runs 12 residues. V was cut by 4 bases and J by 7 bases, with 8 bases left in between. The CDR3 nucleotides read TGTGCCAGCAGCCTCGCCGGGCAGCCCCAGCATTTT. Translated, it gives CASSLAGQPQHF.

The V gene is TRBV28, the J gene TRBJ2-7; TRBD2 agrees at 7 bases. The CDR3 is made up of 12 amino acids. Germline loops: CDR1 MDHEN, CDR2 SYDVKM. J was trimmed by 6 bases and V by 6 bases; bases with no gene match: 5. CDR3 sequence: CASRDGLVEQYF. CDR3 nucleotides: TGTGCCAGCAGGGATGGACTAGTCGAGCAGTACTTC.

The rearrangement links TRBV5-1 to TRBJ2-1, with 7 bases that match TRBD2. This CDR3 contains 17 residues. Per germline, CDR1 SGHRS and CDR2 YFSETQ. Unmatched junction bases numbered 18, after V lost 4 bases and J lost 8 bases. CDR3 DNA: TGCGCCAGCAGCCCCGCACCGGCGGGAGAAGAAGGCGATGAGCAGTTCTTC. This gives the protein CASSPAPAGEEGDEQFF.

This chain joins TRBV10-3 and TRBJ1-6; possible D gene TRBD1, 5 bases. Germline V gene lookup returns CDR1 ENHRY and CDR2 SYGVKD. Trimming pared 3 bases from V and 16 bases from J, leaving 16 bases between. CDR3 length equals 13 residues. CDR3 amino acids: CAISEPGTSPLHF. CDR3 DNA sequence: TGTGCCATCAGTGAACCCGGGACTTCCCCTCTCCACTTT.

This rearrangement joins TRBV27 to TRBJ2-7; 9 nucleotides align to TRBD1. The CDR3 sequence is 16 residues long. V lost 6 bases, J lost 5 bases, and 14 bases stayed unmatched. Germline CDR1 reads MNHEY; CDR2 reads SMNVEV (reference sequence). CDR3 sequence (DNA): TGTGCCAGCAGCCGCCCCGGACAGGGGCTTGCCCACGAGCAGTACTTC. It specifies CASSRPGQGLAHEQYF.

The CDR3 loop is CASTGDLASTDTQYF. The CDR3 nucleotides read TGTGCCAGCACCGGTGATCTCGCGAGCACAGATACGCAGTATTTT. V is TRBV2 and J is TRBJ2-3; no clear D gene. Deletions cut 7 bases from V and 0 bases from J, with 14 bases between. Germline-derived CDR1 and CDR2 are SNHLY and FYNNEI. The CDR3 totals 15 residues.

The rearrangement uses TRBV9 and TRBJ2-1; 12 bases agree with TRBD2. The CDR3 is 15 residues long. Germline loops: CDR1 SGDLS, CDR2 YYNGEE. The V gene end was trimmed by 3 bases and the J gene end by 4 bases; junction bases not matched to a gene: 2. The CDR3 protein is CASSATSGRYNEQFF. As DNA, the CDR3 is TGTGCCAGCAGCGCAACTAGCGGGAGGTACAATGAGCAGTTCTTC.

The CDR3 sequence is CASSGPLTGRNQPQHF. Written as DNA, the CDR3 is TGTGCCAGCAGTGGGCCTCTGACAGGGCGGAATCAGCCCCAGCATTTT. The chain carries TRBV6-1 and TRBJ1-5, with 7 bases fitting TRBD1. The ends lost 4 bases at V and 4 bases at J; junction bases unmatched: 10. This CDR3 is built from 16 residues. Germline V lookup: CDR1 MNHNS, CDR2 SASEGT.